This T cell receptor (beta chain) appears in the sequencing data of a study of CD8 T cells in ankylosing spondylitis. TCR beta libraries were made by quantitative 5'-RACE with molecular barcodes. In TCRdb, the 5' RACE reads were re-called with MiXCR into one record per CDR3 protein. The data show some 100,000 distinct CDR3 sequences, with about 8.3% seen just once and roughly 9.9% held by the top ten. There are 14 residues in the CDR3. V was shortened by 3 bases and J by 4 bases, with 10 bases between the two germline ends. From germline, CDR1 is ENHRY and CDR2 SYGVKD. The source of this sequence is a male donor with ankylosing spondylitis or in good health (not recorded which). Material for sequencing was blood, either unsorted or a sorted T cell fraction (not recorded which). V gene TRBV10-3 combines with J gene TRBJ1-5; D is possibly TRBD1 (5 bases). This chain's CDR3 is CAISDPGQNQPQHF. In nucleotides, the CDR3 is TGTGCCATCAGTGACCCTGGACAAAATCAGCCCCAGCATTTT.